This T cell receptor beta chain was sequenced during a study of response to subunit inactivated influenza vaccine. Trimming stripped 0 bases from V and 2 bases from J, with 13 bases between. The CDR3 totals 17 residues. Germline V CDR1 and CDR2: LGHNA, YSLEER. From the RT-PCR reads, TCRdb called clonotypes with MiXCR, one entry per CDR3 protein. The data hold about 570,000 distinct CDR3 sequences, with around 11% observed a single time. A further study also used this sample, focusing on T cells expressing NK-cell markers. That publication notes: Researchers built TCR beta cDNA using 5'RACE template switching with UMIs. Out of eight donors sequenced, seven tested HCMV-seropositive and the remaining one seronegative. Each of about six donors carried dominant NKG2C+ clonotypes accounting for about 1.0-8% of CD8+ T cells. The study did not resolve the HCMV specificity of expanded NKG2C+ T cell clones.

The chain links TRBV4-3 to TRBJ1-4; the D gene is possibly TRBD1 (5 bases). Material: PBMCs from blood, obtained on the day of vaccination. The receptor was isolated from a man over 45 who received an inactivated influenza vaccine. The chain's CDR3 is CASSQDLEGFTNEKLFF. The CDR3 bases are TGCGCCAGCAGCCAAGATTTAGAGGGGTTTACTAATGAAAAACTGTTTTTT.